A single sample is the source of the 13 T cell receptor beta chains below, sequenced in a study of T cells after yellow fever vaccination (dated 2019 in TCRdb). The intended sense of this specimen's treatment or condition label: live attenuated yellow fever vaccine strain. Libraries were constructed by 5' RACE. Sequencing used an Illumina HiSeq 2500. TCRdb ran its own pipeline on the public reads, namely fastp trimming at Q25 and MiXCR clone calling, and kept in-frame beta chains. Rows with a matching CDR3 protein are joined into one entry that keeps the most common DNA and genes. For this sample the table gives 500,000 to 700,000 distinct CDR3 sequences, of which 15% to 20% were detected only once. The top ten clones comprise roughly an eighth of the sample. The sequences come from PBMCs, collected 15 days after the yellow fever booster vaccination. The receptors were gathered from a man between 25 and 39 years old who received the YFV17D yellow fever vaccine.

This clonotype was observed a few times. This chain links TRBV4-3 with TRBJ2-1; 7 bases align to TRBD1. This CDR3 comprises 15 residues. The germline gives CDR1 LGHNA, CDR2 YSLEER. The junction had 10 bases not matched to a gene; V was cut back by 4 bases and J by 7 bases. The CDR3 nucleotides read TGCGCCAGCAGCCCCGAAGCAGGGGGTGGTAATGAGCAGTTCTTC. Translated, it gives CASSPEAGGGNEQFF.

The chain is built from TRBV20-1 and TRBJ2-7; D not resolved. CDR3 length: 14 amino acids. The germline V gene encodes CDR1 DFQATT and CDR2 SNEGSKA (reference sequence). Trimming pared 0 bases from V and 0 bases from J, leaving 9 bases between. In DNA, the CDR3 is TGCAGTGCTAGAGATCTAGGGATCTCCTACGAGCAGTACTTC. Protein product: CSARDLGISYEQYF.

V is TRBV24-1 and J is TRBJ2-4, with a weak D call TRBD1 (5 bases). The germline V gene has CDR1 KGHDR and CDR2 SFDVKD. The length of the CDR3 is 15 residues. V lost 5 bases to trimming and J lost 12 bases, with 22 bases between them. In DNA form, the CDR3 reads TGTGCCACCAGTGCCGTTGGGGTCGGCAGGGAACGTCAGTACTTC. It is translated as CATSAVGVGRERQYF.

This clonotype has just a few counts. The genes are TRBV5-1 and TRBJ2-7; 11 bases line up with TRBD2. Germline V gene lookup returns CDR1 SGHRS and CDR2 YFSETQ. Losses at the gene ends were 4 bases for V and 0 bases for J; bases not matched to a gene: 9. This CDR3 region has 17 residues. For the CDR3, the DNA is TGCGCCAGCAGCCCGCAGGCTAGCGGGAGGATCTCCTACGAGCAGTACTTC. Translated, it gives CASSPQASGRISYEQYF.

This clonotype has a handful of counts. The chain couples TRBV7-2 to TRBJ2-7, with 7 bases lining up with TRBD2. The CDR3 runs to 16 residues. V shed 1 base, J shed 6 bases, and the junction held 12 bases outside the gene matches. Germline CDR1 SGHTA, CDR2 FQGNSA. CDR3 region: CASSLVGVREGGEQYF. The CDR3, as DNA: TGTGCCAGCAGCTTAGTAGGGGTCAGGGAGGGTGGCGAGCAGTACTTC.

The V call is TRBV14, the J call TRBJ2-3; maybe TRBD1 (5 bases). V was shortened by 1 base and J by 1 base, with 12 bases between the two germline ends. Germline CDR1 reads SGHDN; CDR2 reads FVKESK. The CDR3 extends over 16 amino acids. CDR3 protein: CASSQADLGRTDTQYF. DNA for the CDR3: TGTGCCAGCAGCCAAGCAGACCTGGGGCGCACAGATACGCAGTATTTT.

This clonotype has more than one count but fewer than ten. The chain combines TRBV6-1 with TRBJ1-6, with D unresolved. V lost 6 bases and J 9 bases, leaving 15 bases between the germline ends. Germline V gene data show CDR1 as MNHNS and CDR2 as SASEGT. CDR3 length equals 14 residues. The CDR3 DNA follows: TGTGCCAGCAGACCTACACTATCGGGTTCACCCCTCCACTTT. This codes for CASRPTLSGSPLHF.

This clonotype has just a few counts. This sequence joins TRBV20-1 and TRBJ2-1, with D perhaps matching TRBD2 (5 bases). Trimming removed 6 bases from V and 6 bases from J, with 15 bases in between. Germline CDR1 DFQATT, CDR2 SNEGSKA (reference sequence). The CDR3 covers 13 residues. The CDR3 protein is CSASRGVGNEQFF. The CDR3 nucleotides read TGCAGTGCAAGTCGGGGAGTTGGCAATGAGCAGTTCTTC.

Remarks on this clonotype: At one boundary the junction diverges from the germline segment, which might be a read error. J is TRBJ2-1 and V is TRBV20-1; D perhaps matches TRBD2 (6 bases). CDR1 DFQATT and CDR2 SNEGSKA come from the germline V gene (reference sequence). The CDR3 consists of 14 residues. The CDR3 reads CSARDAGSYDEQFF. In DNA, the CDR3 is TGCAGTGCTAGAGATGCGGGGTCCTACGATGAGCAGTTCTTC.

This chain joins TRBV12-3 or TRBV12-4 and TRBJ1-6; possible D gene TRBD1, 5 bases. The CDR3 runs 13 residues. V was clipped by 8 bases and J by 9 bases, with 14 bases between them. The CDR3 sequence is CASPRVESSPLHF. The CDR3 DNA reads as TGTGCCAGCCCCAGGGTAGAGAGTTCACCCCTCCACTTT.

This chain links TRBV18 with TRBJ2-7; TRBD2 might be the D (6 bases). Germline assignment: CDR1 KGHSH and CDR2 LQKENI. Trimming shortened V by 3 bases and J by 2 bases, and 14 bases separated the two germline ends. This CDR3 contains 15 residues. The CDR3 region is CASSPGLLEAYEQYF. The CDR3 DNA reads TGTGCCAGCTCACCGGGACTCTTAGAAGCCTACGAGCAGTACTTC.

The V and J genes are TRBV5-1 and TRBJ2-3; a weak D match, TRBD2 (6 bases). Germline-derived CDR1 and CDR2 are SGHRS and YFSETQ. The CDR3 is 16 amino acids. V was cut by 4 bases and J by 0 bases, with 15 bases left in between. As DNA, the CDR3 is TGCGCCAGCAGCCCGGGGACTGTACCTAGCACAGATACGCAGTATTTT. Amino acid sequence: CASSPGTVPSTDTQYF.

This clonotype has more than one count but fewer than ten. The CDR3 here is CATSADRGRSDEQFF. The CDR3 DNA is TGTGCCACCAGTGCAGACAGGGGGCGCTCAGATGAGCAGTTCTTC. The V call is TRBV24-1, the J call TRBJ2-1; 10 positions match TRBD1. Germline loops: CDR1 KGHDR, CDR2 SFDVKD. The CDR3 has 15 amino acids. Losses at the gene ends were 5 bases for V and 8 bases for J; bases not matched to a gene: 8.